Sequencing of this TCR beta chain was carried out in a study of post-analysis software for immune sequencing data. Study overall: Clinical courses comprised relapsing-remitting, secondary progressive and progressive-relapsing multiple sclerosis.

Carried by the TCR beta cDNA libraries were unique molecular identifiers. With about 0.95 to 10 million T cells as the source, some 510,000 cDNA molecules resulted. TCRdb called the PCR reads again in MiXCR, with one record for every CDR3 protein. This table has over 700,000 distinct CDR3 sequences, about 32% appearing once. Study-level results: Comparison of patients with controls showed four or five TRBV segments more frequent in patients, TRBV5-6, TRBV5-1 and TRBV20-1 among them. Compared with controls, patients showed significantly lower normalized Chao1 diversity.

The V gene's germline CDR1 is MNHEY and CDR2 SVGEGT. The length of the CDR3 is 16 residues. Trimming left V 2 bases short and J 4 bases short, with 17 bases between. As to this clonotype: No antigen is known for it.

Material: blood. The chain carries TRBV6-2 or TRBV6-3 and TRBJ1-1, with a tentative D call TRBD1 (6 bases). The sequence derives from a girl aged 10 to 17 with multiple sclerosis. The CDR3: CASSYEQGLPRTEAFF. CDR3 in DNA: TGTGCCAGCAGTTACGAACAGGGTCTACCCCGCACTGAAGCTTTCTTT.